This T cell receptor (beta chain) was sequenced in a study of CD8 T cells in Susac syndrome (dated by TCRdb to the late 2010s). The study in broad terms: Among the Susac syndrome patients who were sequenced, clinically active disease was present in six and clinical remission was observed in 8 or 9. Susac syndrome patients were therapy-naive, on corticosteroids (some also receiving IVIg), or on IVIg alone at blood withdrawal. The study used repertoire sequencing to test whether antigen drove CD8+ T cell activation and differentiation in Susac syndrome. The study compared CD8+ T cell repertoire clonality among about a dozen healthy donors, around 14 Susac syndrome patients and fewer than 19 multiple sclerosis patients. Findings and caveats that apply to the study as a whole: Roughly 15 and five Susac-specific public clones were found in the total CD8+ and CD8+ TEMRA repertoires, respectively. The number of individuals in the TCR sequencing and HLA analysis was recognized as being relatively small. CD8+ repertoires in Susac syndrome showed clonal expansion, which was highest in CD8+ TEMRA cells and was greater in clinically active patients than in remitting patients.

Remarks on this clonotype: Its antigen specificity is not known. Per-nucleotide qualities are absent, and no much larger clonotype sits a single base away.

The CDR3 goes from the cysteine to the phenylalanine over 15 residues. The entry retains the CDR3 DNA only, 45 bases that are in frame from base 1. For CDR1 and CDR2, the germline V gene (reference sequence) lists GTSNPN and SVGIG. A distance of 9 bases separates the germline ends of V and J, which lose 0 bases and 0 bases respectively. RNA was extracted using the RNeasy kit, and roughly 0.45 to 1 ug of the RNA was reverse transcribed with random hexamers. The immunoSEQ multiplex PCR assay, which covers 54 Vbeta and 13 Jbeta segments, was used to amplify TCR beta CDR3 regions. Bias from PCR amplification was corrected by using a synthetic template baseline for primer optimization and for computational correction. The study's own analysis went as follows. Only productive sequences were kept, with reads annotated to V, D and J genes according to IMGT and analyzed in immunoSEQ Analyzer. To calculate clonality, Shannon entropy was normalized by log2 of the number of productive unique sequences and then subtracted from one. Public and private clones were assessed among the 100 most prevalent clones of each patient and control. A clone was defined as Susac-specific if it was absent from the healthy and MS cohorts, from about a thousand published viral clones and from other ImmuneACCESS disease sequences. Through fastp at Q25 and MiXCR, TCRdb rebuilt clones from the public reads, retaining in-frame beta chains. CDR3 protein duplicates are merged, each entry listing the most common genes and DNA. The V and J calls shown here were made by TCRdb, not taken from the authors' results. In this sample the table shows about 53,000 distinct CDR3 sequences, just under 95% of which occur a single time. The ten largest clones take up 0.75% of the sample.

Peripheral blood CD8+ and CD4+ T cells from healthy donors, Susac syndrome patients and multiple sclerosis patients were profiled by high-throughput TCR beta sequencing. The Susac syndrome patients fulfilled recently defined diagnostic criteria for either definite or probable disease. Bulk CD8+ and CD4+ T cells were purified magnetically by negative isolation, whereas CD8+ TEMRA cells were enriched by FACS. Blood was collected in EDTA tubes and processed within 24 hours, with PBMCs isolated through density gradient centrifugation. PBMCs destined for TCR sequencing were cryopreserved in liquid nitrogen and later thawed in a 37 °C water bath. A purity of at least 90% was achieved for sorted or isolated CD4+, CD8+ and CD8+ TEMRA cells.

The TCR sequence derives from a human donor with Susac syndrome. Rearrangement joined TRBV30 to TRBJ2-1, and TRBD2 may be the D gene, going by 5 matching bases. Sequencing was performed on CD8+ T cells from PBMCs. CDR3 sequence: CAWSVLGSSYNEQFF. The DNA sequence is given as TGTGCCTGGAGTGTACTAGGGAGCTCCTACAATGAGCAGTTCTTC.